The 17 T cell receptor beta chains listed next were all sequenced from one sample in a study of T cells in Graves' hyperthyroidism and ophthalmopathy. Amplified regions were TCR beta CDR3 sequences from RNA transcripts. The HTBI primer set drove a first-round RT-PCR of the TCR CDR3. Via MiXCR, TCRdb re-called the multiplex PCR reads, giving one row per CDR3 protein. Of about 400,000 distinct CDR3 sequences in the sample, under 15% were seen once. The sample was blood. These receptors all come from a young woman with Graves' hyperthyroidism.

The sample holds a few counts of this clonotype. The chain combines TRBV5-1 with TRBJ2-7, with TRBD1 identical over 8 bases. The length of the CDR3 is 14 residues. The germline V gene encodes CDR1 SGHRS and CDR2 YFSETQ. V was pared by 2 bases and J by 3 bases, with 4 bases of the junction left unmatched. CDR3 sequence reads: CASSFTTGGYEQYF. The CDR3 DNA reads TGCGCCAGCAGCTTCACAACAGGGGGCTACGAGCAGTACTTC.

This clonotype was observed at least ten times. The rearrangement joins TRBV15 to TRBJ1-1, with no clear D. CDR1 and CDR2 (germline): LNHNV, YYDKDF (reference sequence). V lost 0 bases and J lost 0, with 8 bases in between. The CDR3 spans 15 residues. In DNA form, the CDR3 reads TGTGCCACCAGCAGAGATAGGACGGTGAACACTGAAGCTTTCTTT. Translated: CATSRDRTVNTEAFF. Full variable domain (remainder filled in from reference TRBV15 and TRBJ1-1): DAMVIQNPRYQVTQFGKPVTLSCSQTLNHNVMYWYQQKSSQAPKLLFHYYDKDFNNEADTPDNFQSRRPNTSFCFLDIRSPGLGDTAMYLCATSRDRTVNTEAFFGQGTRLTVV.

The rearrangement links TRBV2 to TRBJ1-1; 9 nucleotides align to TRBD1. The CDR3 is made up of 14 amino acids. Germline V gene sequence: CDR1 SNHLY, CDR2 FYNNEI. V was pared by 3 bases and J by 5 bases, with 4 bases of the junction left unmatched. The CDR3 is CASSEFGQGTEAFF. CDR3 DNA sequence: TGTGCCAGCAGTGAGTTTGGACAGGGGACTGAAGCTTTCTTT.

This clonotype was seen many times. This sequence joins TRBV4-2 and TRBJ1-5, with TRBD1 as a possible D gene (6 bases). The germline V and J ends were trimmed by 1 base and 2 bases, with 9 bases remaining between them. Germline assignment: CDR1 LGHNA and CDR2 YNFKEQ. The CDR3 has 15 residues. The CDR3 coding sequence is TGTGCCAGCAGCCAAGGCGCAGGGGGCAATCAGCCCCAGCATTTT. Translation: CASSQGAGGNQPQHF.

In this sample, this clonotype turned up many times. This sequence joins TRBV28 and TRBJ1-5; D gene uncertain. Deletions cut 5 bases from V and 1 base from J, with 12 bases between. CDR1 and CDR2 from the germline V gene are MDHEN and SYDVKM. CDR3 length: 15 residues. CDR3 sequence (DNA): TGTGCCAGCAGTCCAGCGGCCCGAAGCAATCAGCCCCAGCATTTT. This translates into CASSPAARSNQPQHF.

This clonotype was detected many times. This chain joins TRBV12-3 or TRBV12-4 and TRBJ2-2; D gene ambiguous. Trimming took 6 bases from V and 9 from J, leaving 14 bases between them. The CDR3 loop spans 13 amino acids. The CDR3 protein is CASSTDARRELFF. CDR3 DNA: TGTGCCAGCAGCACTGATGCGAGGCGGGAGCTGTTTTTT.

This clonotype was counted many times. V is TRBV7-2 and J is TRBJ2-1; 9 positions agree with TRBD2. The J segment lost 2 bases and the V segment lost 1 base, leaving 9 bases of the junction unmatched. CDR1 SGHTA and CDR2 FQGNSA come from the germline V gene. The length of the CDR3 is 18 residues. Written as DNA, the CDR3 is TGTGCCAGCAGCTTAGTACGCGGGAGGGCCAGAGCCTACAATGAGCAGTTCTTC. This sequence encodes CASSLVRGRARAYNEQFF.

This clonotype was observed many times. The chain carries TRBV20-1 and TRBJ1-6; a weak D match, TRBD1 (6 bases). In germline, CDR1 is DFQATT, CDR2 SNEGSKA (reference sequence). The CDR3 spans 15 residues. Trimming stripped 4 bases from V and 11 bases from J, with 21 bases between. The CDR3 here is CSAIQGFSVSPPLHF. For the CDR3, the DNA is TGCAGTGCTATTCAGGGGTTCAGCGTCTCCCCACCCCTCCACTTT.

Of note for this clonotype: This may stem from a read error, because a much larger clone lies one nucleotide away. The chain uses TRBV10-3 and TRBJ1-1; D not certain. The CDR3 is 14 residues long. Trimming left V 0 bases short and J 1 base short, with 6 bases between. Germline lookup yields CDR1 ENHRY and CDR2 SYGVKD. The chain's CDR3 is CAISESPRNTEAFF. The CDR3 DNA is TGTGCCATCAGTGAGTCGCCTAGGAACACTGAAGCTTTCTTT.

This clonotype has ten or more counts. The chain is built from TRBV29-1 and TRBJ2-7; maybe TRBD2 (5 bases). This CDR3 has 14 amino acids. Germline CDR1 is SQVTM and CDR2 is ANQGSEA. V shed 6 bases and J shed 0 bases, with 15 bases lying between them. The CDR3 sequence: CSVEVTVPSYEQYF. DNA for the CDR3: TGCAGCGTGGAGGTTACGGTTCCCTCCTACGAGCAGTACTTC.

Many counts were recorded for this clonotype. Here the CDR3 reads CASSFGERDGYTF. Here the CDR3 DNA reads TGTGCCAGCAGCTTTGGGGAACGGGACGGCTACACCTTC. This chain connects TRBV7-9 to TRBJ1-2; TRBD1 is a possible D gene (5 bases). Germline V CDR1 and CDR2: SEHNR, FQNEAQ (reference sequence). The CDR3 covers 13 residues. V was cut by 3 bases and J by 8 bases, with 13 bases left in between.

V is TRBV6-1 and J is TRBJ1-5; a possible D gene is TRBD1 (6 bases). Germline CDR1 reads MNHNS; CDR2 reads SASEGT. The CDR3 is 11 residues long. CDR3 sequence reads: CAAGANQPQHF. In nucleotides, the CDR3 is TGTGCGGCGGGGGCAAATCAGCCCCAGCATTTT.

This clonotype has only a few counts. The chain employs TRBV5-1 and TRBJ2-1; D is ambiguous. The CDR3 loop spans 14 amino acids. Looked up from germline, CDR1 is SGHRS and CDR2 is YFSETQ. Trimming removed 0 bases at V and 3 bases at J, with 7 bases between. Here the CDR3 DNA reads TGCGCCAGCAGCTTGGGGCAGGTCTACAATGAGCAGTTCTTC. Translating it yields CASSLGQVYNEQFF.

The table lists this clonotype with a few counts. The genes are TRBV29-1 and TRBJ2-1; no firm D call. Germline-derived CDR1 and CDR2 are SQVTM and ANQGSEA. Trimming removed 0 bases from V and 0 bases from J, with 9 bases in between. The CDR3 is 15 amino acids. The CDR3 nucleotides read TGCAGCGTTGAAGATCGGTGGAGCTCCTACAATGAGCAGTTCTTC. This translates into CSVEDRWSSYNEQFF.

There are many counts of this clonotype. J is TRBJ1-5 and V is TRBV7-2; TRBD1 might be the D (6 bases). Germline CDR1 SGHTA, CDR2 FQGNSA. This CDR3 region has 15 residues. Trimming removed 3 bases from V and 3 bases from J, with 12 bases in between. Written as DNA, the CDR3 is TGTGCCAGCAGCTTGGGGGCAGGGGACAATCAGCCCCAGCATTTT. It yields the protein CASSLGAGDNQPQHF.

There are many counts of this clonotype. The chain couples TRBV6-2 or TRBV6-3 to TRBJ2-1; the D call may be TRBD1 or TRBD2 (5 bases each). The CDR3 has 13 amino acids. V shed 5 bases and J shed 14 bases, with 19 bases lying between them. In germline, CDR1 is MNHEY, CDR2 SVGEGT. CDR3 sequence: CASSQNSQGEKFF. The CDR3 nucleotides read TGTGCCAGCAGTCAAAATAGCCAAGGGGAGAAGTTCTTC.

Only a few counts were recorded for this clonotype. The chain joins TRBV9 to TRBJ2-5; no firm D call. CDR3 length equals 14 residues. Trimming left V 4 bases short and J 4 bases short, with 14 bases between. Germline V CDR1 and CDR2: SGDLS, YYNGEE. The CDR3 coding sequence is TGTGCCAGCAGCCCGCGACCCCTCGGAGAGACCCAGTACTTC. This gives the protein CASSPRPLGETQYF.